One sample yielded the 29 T cell receptor beta chains listed below, sequenced in a study of shared T cell receptors in the human thymus. Sequenced by immunoSEQ multiplex PCR; TCRdb stores in-frame clones only, minus some. The sample records roughly 660,000 clones, approximately 87% being singletons. The same specimen was also included in a second study, on human thymus T cells.

Input material: thymocytes. Receptors originate from a boy in the first two years of life with a congenital heart defect.

The genes are TRBV7-9 and TRBJ1-1; 8 bases line up with TRBD1. Germline CDR1 reads SEHNR; CDR2 reads FQNEAQ (reference sequence). Trimming cost V 5 bases and J 11 bases; bases outside gene matches: 10. This CDR3 region has 13 residues. The CDR3 loop is CASSSGQGREAFF. Here the CDR3 DNA reads TGTGCCAGCAGCAGCGGACAGGGACGCGAGGCTTTCTTT.

The chain uses TRBV28 and TRBJ2-2; the D is unclear. The germline V and J ends were trimmed by 6 bases and 0 bases, with 11 bases remaining between them. Germline-derived CDR1 and CDR2 are MDHEN and SYDVKM. The CDR3 length is 15 residues. CDR3 region: CASRPLSPNTGELFF. CDR3 coding DNA: TGTGCCAGCAGGCCACTGTCTCCGAACACCGGGGAGCTGTTTTTT.

This chain connects TRBV27 to TRBJ2-7, with 7 bases identical to TRBD1. Germline values: CDR1 MNHEY, CDR2 SMNVEV (reference sequence). The length of the CDR3 is 17 residues. V shed 8 bases and J 5 bases; nucleotides not matched to a gene: 21. The CDR3 DNA reads TGTGCCAGCTACACCCAAACCGGGACAGTCCAACCTAACGAGCAGTACTTC. It translates to CASYTQTGTVQPNEQYF.

This chain connects TRBV27 to TRBJ2-1, with 10 bases aligning to TRBD2. CDR3 length: 16 residues. Germline CDR1 reads MNHEY; CDR2 reads SMNVEV (reference sequence). With V trimmed by 7 bases and J by 2 bases, 8 bases remained unmatched. CDR3 amino acids: CASTSLAGVTYNEQFF. The DNA of the CDR3 is TGTGCCAGCACATCTCTAGCGGGAGTAACCTACAATGAGCAGTTCTTC.

The chain employs TRBV27 and TRBJ1-2, with 8 bases that match TRBD1. This CDR3 has 14 residues. After removal of 4 bases from V and 2 bases from J, the junction contained 3 bases not matched to a gene. From germline, CDR1 is MNHEY and CDR2 SMNVEV (reference sequence). In nucleotides, the CDR3 is TGTGCCAGCAGTTCGGGACAGGCGAACTATGGCTACACCTTC. Protein sequence: CASSSGQANYGYTF.

The genes are TRBV27 and TRBJ2-5; D is possibly TRBD2 (6 bases). The V end was cut by 5 bases, the J end by 3 bases, with 16 bases between. Germline CDR1 reads MNHEY; CDR2 reads SMNVEV (reference sequence). The CDR3 is 15 amino acids. The CDR3 here is CASSQYQAGKETQYF. The CDR3 nucleotides read TGTGCCAGCAGTCAATACCAGGCGGGGAAAGAGACCCAGTACTTC.

The rearrangement links TRBV5-1 to TRBJ2-5, with TRBD2 as a possible D gene (6 bases). V was clipped by 2 bases and J by 5 bases, with 16 bases between them. Per germline, CDR1 SGHRS and CDR2 YFSETQ. The CDR3 sequence is 15 residues long. CDR3 sequence reads: CASSFSGNRGETQYF. The CDR3, as DNA: TGCGCCAGCAGCTTCTCCGGGAATCGGGGGGAGACCCAGTACTTC.

The rearrangement uses TRBV11-3 and TRBJ1-5; TRBD1 is a possible D gene (6 bases). The ends were cut back, 5 bases at V and 6 bases at J, with 20 bases in the middle. Per germline, CDR1 SGHNT and CDR2 YENEEA. The CDR3 length is 16 residues. The CDR3 nucleotides are TGTGCCAGCAGCACAAGCCCCAGGGGAGACGGTCAGCCCCAGCATTTT. It is translated as CASSTSPRGDGQPQHF.

V and J are TRBV4-3 and TRBJ2-3; TRBD2 agrees at 7 bases. Germline values: CDR1 LGHNA, CDR2 YSLEER. CDR3 size: 16 residues. With 0 bases clipped from V and 2 bases from J, the junction kept 5 bases outside the gene matches. The DNA for the CDR3 is TGCGCCAGCAGCCAAGACCCTAGCGGACACACAGATACGCAGTATTTT. Its protein is CASSQDPSGHTDTQYF.

The V and J genes are TRBV15 and TRBJ2-2, with 11 bases fitting TRBD2. CDR3 length: 21 residues. Germline assignment: CDR1 LNHNV and CDR2 YYDKDF (reference sequence). V lost 1 base to trimming and J lost 2 bases; unmatched junction nucleotides: 15. The CDR3 spells CATSRATPSGRPALNTGELFF. The CDR3 bases are TGTGCCACCAGCAGAGCTACGCCTAGCGGGAGGCCTGCCCTCAACACCGGGGAGCTGTTTTTT.

This clone was counted between two and nine times. V usage is TRBV19 and J usage is TRBJ2-7, with 7 positions matching TRBD2. Germline V gene data show CDR1 as LNHDA and CDR2 as SQIVND (reference sequence). V lost 9 bases to trimming and J lost 7 bases; unmatched junction nucleotides: 12. The CDR3 consists of 13 residues. CDR3 amino acids: CASGKRDLGEQYF. The CDR3 DNA sequence: TGTGCCAGCGGGAAGCGGGATCTGGGGGAGCAGTACTTC.

The rearrangement links TRBV20-1 to TRBJ2-7; D gene uncertain. CDR1 is DFQATT and CDR2 is SNEGSKA in the germline V gene (reference sequence). V dropped 2 bases and J dropped 4 bases, with 6 bases sitting between them. CDR3 length: 11 residues. In DNA, the CDR3 is TGCAGTGCTAGACTCCGGTACGAGCAGTACTTC. Its protein product is CSARLRYEQYF.

J is TRBJ2-3 and V is TRBV27, with D perhaps matching TRBD2 (5 bases). This CDR3 comprises 17 residues. CDR1 is MNHEY and CDR2 is SMNVEV in the germline V gene (reference sequence). V was pared by 2 bases and J by 5 bases, with 20 bases between. CDR3 DNA sequence: TGTGCCAGCAGTTTAAATTGGGCGGAGGCAAGCGTAGATACGCAGTATTTT. Amino acid sequence: CASSLNWAEASVDTQYF.

On this clone itself: The same CDR3 arises from other DNA sequences in this sample as well. The chain carries TRBV29-1 and TRBJ1-2; D unclear. Trimming removed 7 bases at V and 4 bases at J, with 10 bases between. The CDR3 is 11 residues long. Germline CDR1 and CDR2: SQVTM and ANQGSEA. CDR3 residues: CSDGGFYGYTF. The CDR3 DNA reads as TGCAGCGACGGAGGGTTCTATGGCTACACCTTC.

J is TRBJ2-7 and V is TRBV1; the table calls TRBD2, which could not be checked here. TRBV1 is a pseudogene. This CDR3 spans 15 amino acids. The CDR3 bases are TGCACCAGCAGCCTCCCAGCCGTAGCCTCCTACGAGCAGTACTTC. This translates into CTSSLPAVASYEQYF.

This clone showed up just a few times. The chain employs TRBV30 and TRBJ2-1; 12 bases align to TRBD2. The CDR3 consists of 17 residues. J lost 5 bases, V lost 0 bases, and 8 bases had no gene match. CDR1 and CDR2 (germline): GTSNPN, SVGIG (reference sequence). The CDR3 protein is CAWSVSSGRDRDNEQFF. DNA of the CDR3: TGTGCCTGGAGTGTCTCTAGCGGGAGGGATAGAGACAATGAGCAGTTCTTC.

The rearrangement links TRBV27 to TRBJ1-5, with D possibly matching TRBD1 (6 bases). Trimming shortened V by 7 bases and J by 7 bases, and 17 bases separated the two germline ends. The germline CDR1 and CDR2 sequences are MNHEY and SMNVEV (reference sequence). The CDR3 sequence is 14 residues long. CDR3 sequence reads: CASTPVRGGQPQHF. CDR3 in DNA: TGTGCCAGCACCCCGGTCCGGGGGGGCCAGCCCCAGCATTTT.

The chain employs TRBV28 and TRBJ2-7; D may be TRBD2 (6 bases). CDR3 size: 18 residues. CDR1 and CDR2 from the germline V gene are MDHEN and SYDVKM. The ends were cut back, 2 bases at V and 1 base at J, with 21 bases in the middle. CDR3 DNA sequence: TGTGCCAGCAGTTTACGTAGCGGCTATACTCCCAGTTCCTACGAGCAGTACTTC. Translating it yields CASSLRSGYTPSSYEQYF.

The V and J genes are TRBV27 and TRBJ1-3; 8 bases are a match to TRBD1. The CDR3 runs to 15 residues. Losses at the gene ends were 6 bases for V and 0 bases for J; bases not matched to a gene: 4. CDR1 is MNHEY and CDR2 is SMNVEV in the germline V gene (reference sequence). This chain's CDR3 is CASSHRGSSGNTIYF. The CDR3 DNA is TGTGCCAGCAGCCACAGGGGGTCCTCTGGAAACACCATATATTTT.

This rearrangement joins TRBV6-5 to TRBJ2-5; weak D call: TRBD1 (5 bases). CDR3 length equals 15 residues. V was clipped by 6 bases and J by 4 bases, with 18 bases between them. Germline-derived CDR1 and CDR2 are MNHEY and SVGAGI. The CDR3, as DNA: TGTGCCAGCAGCCCTAACCCCCATAGGGGAGAGACCCAGTACTTC. It yields the protein CASSPNPHRGETQYF.

V is TRBV11-3 and J is TRBJ2-1; the D gene is possibly TRBD1 (6 bases). Germline values: CDR1 SGHNT, CDR2 YENEEA. V lost 0 bases and J lost 10, with 13 bases in between. This CDR3 comprises 14 residues. The CDR3 protein is CASSLDPGTREQFF. For the CDR3, the DNA is TGTGCCAGCAGCTTAGATCCCGGGACAAGAGAGCAGTTCTTC. The entire variable domain, with the rest obtained from reference TRBV11-3 and TRBJ2-1, is as follows: EAGVVQSPRYKIIEKKQPVAFWCNPISGHNTLYWYLQNLGQGPELLIRYENEEAVDDSQLPKDRFSAERLKGVDSTLKIQPAELGDSAVYLCASSLDPGTREQFFGPGTRLTVL.

This clone was observed a few times. V and J are TRBV18 and TRBJ1-5; TRBD1 might be the D (6 bases). The V gene lost 4 bases and the J gene lost 5 bases, with 12 bases spanning the gap. The CDR3 has 14 residues. CDR1 is KGHSH, CDR2 LQKENI, per germline. The CDR3 DNA reads as TGTGCCAGCTCACGGGGGCGTAGAGATCAGCCCCAGCATTTT. Translating it yields CASSRGRRDQPQHF.

This chain connects TRBV7-3 to TRBJ2-1; 9 bases match TRBD2. Germline V gene sequence: CDR1 SGHTA, CDR2 FQGTGA. The CDR3 length is 17 residues. Trimming at V came to 2 bases and at J to 7 bases, leaving 12 bases not matched to a gene. CDR3 residues: CASSLSEGVAGVNEQFF. DNA for the CDR3: TGTGCCAGCAGCTTATCCGAGGGGGTAGCGGGAGTTAATGAGCAGTTCTTC.

J is TRBJ2-2 and V is TRBV4-1; TRBD2 matches 8 bases. CDR1 and CDR2 (germline): MGHRA, YSYEKL. With V trimmed by 1 base and J by 4 bases, 8 bases remained unmatched. CDR3 size: 17 residues. CDR3 nucleotides: TGCGCCAGCAGCCAAGTAACCGGGAGGGCCACCACCGGGGAGCTGTTTTTT. Its translation: CASSQVTGRATTGELFF.

CDR3 nucleotide sequence: TGTGCCAGCAGCTCGCAGCCTAGCGGCCGAGATACGCAGTATTTT. Amino acids: CASSSQPSGRDTQYF. This rearrangement joins TRBV7-2 to TRBJ2-3, with 7 bases matching TRBD2. Germline V lookup: CDR1 SGHTA, CDR2 FQGNSA. The junction had 9 bases not matched to a gene; V was cut back by 4 bases and J by 5 bases. The CDR3 has 15 residues.

This clone was detected only once. This chain uses TRBV4-1 with TRBJ2-1; 9 bases fit TRBD1. Germline V gene sequence: CDR1 MGHRA, CDR2 YSYEKL. CDR3 length: 16 residues. The V segment lost 0 bases and the J segment 7 bases; nucleotides outside the gene matches: 7. CDR3 sequence reads: CASSQERDRDWNEQFF. The CDR3 DNA sequence: TGCGCCAGCAGCCAAGAGAGGGACAGGGACTGGAATGAGCAGTTCTTC.

The V gene is TRBV11-2, the J gene TRBJ2-1, with 8 bases that match TRBD2. Trimming cost V 5 bases and J 3 bases; bases outside gene matches: 9. Germline V gene data show CDR1 as SGHAT and CDR2 as FQNNGV. The CDR3 contains 16 residues. This CDR3 reads CASSTRAGAVYNEQFF. CDR3 DNA: TGTGCCAGCAGCACAAGAGCGGGAGCAGTCTACAATGAGCAGTTCTTC. Full variable domain (outside the CDR3, taken from reference TRBV11-2 and TRBJ2-1): EAGVAQSPRYKIIEKRQSVAFWCNPISGHATLYWYQQILGQGPKLLIQFQNNGVVDDSQLPKDRFSAERLKGVDSTLKIQPAKLEDSAVYLCASSTRAGAVYNEQFFGPGTRLTVL.

This clone was detected only a few times. CDR3 region: CASSAPDRERDTDTQYF. In DNA, the CDR3 is TGTGCCAGCAGTGCCCCGGACAGGGAGCGGGACACAGATACGCAGTATTTT. The chain joins TRBV27 to TRBJ2-3; a possible D gene is TRBD1 (8 bases). CDR3 length: 17 residues. Between the trimmed V and J ends, which lost 5 bases and 2 bases, there was a span of 20 bases. Looked up from germline, CDR1 is MNHEY and CDR2 is SMNVEV (reference sequence).

The chain employs TRBV27 and TRBJ2-3, with a weak D call TRBD2 (6 bases). Trimming cost V 3 bases and J 3 bases, with 10 bases left between them. The CDR3 covers 14 residues. CDR1 and CDR2 from the germline V gene are MNHEY and SMNVEV (reference sequence). The CDR3 DNA sequence: TGTGCCAGCAGTTTTGGGGAGGAAACAGATACGCAGTATTTT. Encoded protein: CASSFGEETDTQYF.